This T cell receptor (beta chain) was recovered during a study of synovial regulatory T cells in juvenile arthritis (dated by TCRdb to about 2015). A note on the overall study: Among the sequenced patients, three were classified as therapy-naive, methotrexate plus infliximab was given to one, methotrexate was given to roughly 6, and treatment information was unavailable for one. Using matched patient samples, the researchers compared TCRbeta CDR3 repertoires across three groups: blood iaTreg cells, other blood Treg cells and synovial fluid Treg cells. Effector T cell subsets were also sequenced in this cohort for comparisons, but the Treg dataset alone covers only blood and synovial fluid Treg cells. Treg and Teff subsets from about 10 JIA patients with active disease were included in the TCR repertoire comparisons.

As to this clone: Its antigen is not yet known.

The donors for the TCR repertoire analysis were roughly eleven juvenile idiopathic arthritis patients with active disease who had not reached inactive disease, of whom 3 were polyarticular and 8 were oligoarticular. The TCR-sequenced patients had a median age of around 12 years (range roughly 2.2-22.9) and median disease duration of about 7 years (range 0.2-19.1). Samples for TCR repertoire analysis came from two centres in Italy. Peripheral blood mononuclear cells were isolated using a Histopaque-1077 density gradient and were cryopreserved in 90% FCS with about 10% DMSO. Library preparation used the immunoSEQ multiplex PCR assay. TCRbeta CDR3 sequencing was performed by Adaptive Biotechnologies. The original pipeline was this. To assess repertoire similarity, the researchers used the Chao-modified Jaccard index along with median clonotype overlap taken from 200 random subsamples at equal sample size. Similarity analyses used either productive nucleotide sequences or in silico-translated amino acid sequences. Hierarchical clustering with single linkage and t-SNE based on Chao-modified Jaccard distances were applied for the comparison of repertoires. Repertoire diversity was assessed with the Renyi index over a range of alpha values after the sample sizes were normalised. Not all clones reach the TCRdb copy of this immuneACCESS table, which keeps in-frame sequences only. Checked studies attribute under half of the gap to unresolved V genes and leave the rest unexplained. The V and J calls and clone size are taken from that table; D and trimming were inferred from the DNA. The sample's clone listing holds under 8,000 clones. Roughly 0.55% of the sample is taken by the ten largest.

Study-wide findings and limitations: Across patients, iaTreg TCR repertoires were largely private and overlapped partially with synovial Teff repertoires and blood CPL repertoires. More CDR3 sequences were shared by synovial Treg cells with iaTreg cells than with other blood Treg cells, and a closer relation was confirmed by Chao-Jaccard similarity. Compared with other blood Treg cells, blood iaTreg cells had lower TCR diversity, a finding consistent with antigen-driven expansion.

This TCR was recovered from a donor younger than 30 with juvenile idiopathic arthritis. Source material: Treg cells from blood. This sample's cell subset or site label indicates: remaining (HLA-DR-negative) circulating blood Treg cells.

CDR3 loop: CASRTETGLNTEAFF. This chain is built from TRBV6-1 and TRBJ1-1; TCRdb calls TRBD1, which cannot be checked without DNA. The germline V gene provides CDR1 MNHNS and CDR2 SASEGT. The CDR3 spans 15 residues, from the cysteine through the phenylalanine. DNA was not recorded.